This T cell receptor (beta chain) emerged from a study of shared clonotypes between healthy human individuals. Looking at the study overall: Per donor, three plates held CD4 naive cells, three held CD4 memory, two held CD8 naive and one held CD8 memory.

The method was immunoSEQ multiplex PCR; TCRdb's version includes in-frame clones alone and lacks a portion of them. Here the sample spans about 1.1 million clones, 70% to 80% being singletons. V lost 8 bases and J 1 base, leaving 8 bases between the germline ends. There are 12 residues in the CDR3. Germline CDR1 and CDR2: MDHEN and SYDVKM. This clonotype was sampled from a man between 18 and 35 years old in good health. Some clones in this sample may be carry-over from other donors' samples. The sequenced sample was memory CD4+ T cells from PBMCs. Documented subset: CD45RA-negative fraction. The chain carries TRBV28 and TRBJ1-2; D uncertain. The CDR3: CASGRHNYGYTF. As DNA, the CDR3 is TGTGCCAGCGGGCGGCATAACTATGGCTACACCTTC.